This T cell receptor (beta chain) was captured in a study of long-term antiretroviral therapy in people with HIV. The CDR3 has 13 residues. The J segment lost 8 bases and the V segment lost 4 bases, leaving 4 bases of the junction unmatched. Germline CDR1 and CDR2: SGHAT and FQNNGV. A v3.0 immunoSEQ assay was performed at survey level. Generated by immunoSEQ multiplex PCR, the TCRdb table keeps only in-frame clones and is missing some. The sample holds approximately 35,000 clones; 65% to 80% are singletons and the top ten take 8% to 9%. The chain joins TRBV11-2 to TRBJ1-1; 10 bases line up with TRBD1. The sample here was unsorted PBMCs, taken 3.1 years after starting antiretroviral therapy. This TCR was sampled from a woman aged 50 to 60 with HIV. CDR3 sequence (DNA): TGTGCCAGCAGCTCCGGGACAGGGGCCGAAGCTTTCTTT. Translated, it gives CASSSGTGAEAFF. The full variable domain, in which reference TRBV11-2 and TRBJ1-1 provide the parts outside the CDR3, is EAGVAQSPRYKIIEKRQSVAFWCNPISGHATLYWYQQILGQGPKLLIQFQNNGVVDDSQLPKDRFSAERLKGVDSTLKIQPAKLEDSAVYLCASSSGTGAEAFFGQGTRLTVV.